This TCR beta chain came from a study of blood T cell repertoires in COVID-19. Study details: Collection of acute and convalescent COVID-19 samples took place in the United States, Italy and Spain. Sample material is recorded as cDNA or gDNA derived from T cells, B-cell-depleted T cells, or PBMCs.

V shed 6 bases and J shed 2 bases, with 11 bases lying between them. Germline loops: CDR1 MNHEY, CDR2 SVGAGI. The CDR3 runs to 14 residues. Clones were sequenced by immunoSEQ multiplex PCR, and TCRdb holds only the in-frame ones, with some missing. The sample contains approximately 200,000 clones, about 88% of which appear only once. Enrolled through a virtual design, the participants were between roughly 18 and 89 years of age and came from approximately 25 US areas. Donors in Cohort 3 counted as recovered after two negative PCRs, clearance, or symptom resolution. Material for sequencing was PBMCs or T cells enriched from blood (not recorded which). The TCR originated in a woman aged 25-40 years who had recovered from COVID-19. The chain couples TRBV6-5 to TRBJ1-3; possibly TRBD1 for D (6 bases). The CDR3 coding sequence is TGTGCCAGCAGCGCAGGGGTGACTGGAAACACCATATATTTT. Its protein is CASSAGVTGNTIYF.